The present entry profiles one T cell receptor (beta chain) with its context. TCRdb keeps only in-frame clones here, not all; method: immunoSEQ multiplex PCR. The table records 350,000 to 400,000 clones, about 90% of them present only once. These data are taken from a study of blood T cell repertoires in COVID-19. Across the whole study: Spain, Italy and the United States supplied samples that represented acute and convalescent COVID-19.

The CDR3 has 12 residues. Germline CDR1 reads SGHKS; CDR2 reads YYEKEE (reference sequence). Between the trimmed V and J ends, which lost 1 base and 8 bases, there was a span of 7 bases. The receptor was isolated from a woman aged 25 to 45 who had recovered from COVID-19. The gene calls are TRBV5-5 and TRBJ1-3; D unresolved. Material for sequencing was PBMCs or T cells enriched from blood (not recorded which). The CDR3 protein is CASSLSVDTIYF. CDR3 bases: TGTGCCAGCAGCTTGAGTGTAGACACCATATATTTT.